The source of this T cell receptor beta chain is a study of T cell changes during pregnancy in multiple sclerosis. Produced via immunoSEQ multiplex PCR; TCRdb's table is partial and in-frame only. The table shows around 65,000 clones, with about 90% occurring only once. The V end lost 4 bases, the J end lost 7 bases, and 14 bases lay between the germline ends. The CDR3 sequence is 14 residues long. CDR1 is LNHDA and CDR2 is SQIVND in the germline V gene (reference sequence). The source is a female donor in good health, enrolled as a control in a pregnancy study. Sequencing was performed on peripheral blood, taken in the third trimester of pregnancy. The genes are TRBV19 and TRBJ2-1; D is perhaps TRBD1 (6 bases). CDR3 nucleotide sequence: TGTGCCAGTAGTAGACAGGCCTCTACGAATGAGCAGTTCTTC. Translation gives CASSRQASTNEQFF.